Listed here are 5 T cell receptor beta chains from one sample, sequenced in a study of PD-L1 blockade in urothelial cancer. Regarding time point: pretreatment peripheral blood. Assay used: immunoSEQ multiplex PCR; TCRdb lists only in-frame clones, some missing. The sample records fewer than 65,000 clones, around nine tenths being singletons. Sequences were derived from PBMCs, sampled around atezolizumab (anti-PD-L1) treatment. The receptors here all came from a woman aged 60-75 years with urothelial cancer.

This clone was detected only once. This chain connects TRBV9 to TRBJ1-1; D is uncertain. V was pared by 3 bases and J by 1 base, with 16 bases between. The CDR3 consists of 16 residues. Germline assignment: CDR1 SGDLS and CDR2 YYNGEE. The CDR3 bases are TGTGCCAGCAGCGCTGCCGGGGTCCTGGGGAACACTGAAGCTTTCTTT. Protein sequence: CASSAAGVLGNTEAFF.

This clone came up a few times. The chain employs TRBV7-2 and TRBJ2-4, with D perhaps matching TRBD1 (5 bases). The CDR3 has 14 residues. CDR1 and CDR2 (germline): SGHTA, FQGNSA. V was trimmed by 7 bases and J by 8 bases, leaving 18 bases between them. CDR3 sequence reads: CASTSLGARDIQYF. DNA of the CDR3: TGTGCCAGCACCTCACTTGGGGCTCGGGACATTCAGTACTTC.

V usage is TRBV28 and J usage is TRBJ2-7; 7 nucleotides align to TRBD1. Per the germline V gene, CDR1 is MDHEN and CDR2 is SYDVKM. The J segment lost 2 bases and the V segment lost 7 bases, leaving 8 bases of the junction unmatched. The CDR3 totals 14 residues. This CDR3 is CASTATGYTYEQYF. DNA of the CDR3: TGTGCCAGCACCGCGACAGGGTACACCTACGAGCAGTACTTC.

The chain links TRBV19 to TRBJ2-6, with TRBD1 matching 10 bases. V gave up 4 bases and J gave up 0 bases; unmatched junction bases: 6. The CDR3 is made up of 18 amino acids. Germline V gives CDR1 LNHDA, CDR2 SQIVND (reference sequence). CDR3 amino acids: CASSRGTGDPSGANVLTF. CDR3 sequence (DNA): TGTGCCAGTAGTAGAGGGACAGGGGACCCCTCTGGGGCCAACGTCCTGACTTTC.

The chain has TRBV28 and TRBJ1-3; D possibly corresponds to TRBD1 (5 bases). The CDR3 is 12 residues long. From germline, CDR1 is MDHEN and CDR2 SYDVKM. The ends were cut back, 5 bases at V and 7 bases at J, with 9 bases in the middle. CDR3 in DNA: TGTGCCAGCAGTCCCCGACAGAACACCATATATTTT. Encoded protein: CASSPRQNTIYF. The full variable domain, its missing parts supplied by reference TRBV28 and TRBJ1-3, is DVKVTQSSRYLVKRTGEKVFLECVQDMDHENMFWYRQDPGLGLRLIYFSYDVKMKEKGDIPEGYSVSREKKERFSLILESASTNQTSMYLCASSPRQNTIYFGEGSWLTVV.